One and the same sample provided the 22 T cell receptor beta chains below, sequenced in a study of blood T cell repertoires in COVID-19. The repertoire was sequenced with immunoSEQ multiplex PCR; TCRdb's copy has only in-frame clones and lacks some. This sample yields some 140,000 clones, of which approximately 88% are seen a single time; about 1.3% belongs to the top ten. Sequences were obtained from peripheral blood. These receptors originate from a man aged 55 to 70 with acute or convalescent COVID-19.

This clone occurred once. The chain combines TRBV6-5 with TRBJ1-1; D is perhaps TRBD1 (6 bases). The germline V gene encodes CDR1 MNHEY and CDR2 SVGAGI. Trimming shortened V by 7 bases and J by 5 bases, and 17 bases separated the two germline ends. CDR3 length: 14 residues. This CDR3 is CASTPRTVLTEAFF. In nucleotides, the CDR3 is TGTGCCAGCACCCCCAGGACAGTTTTAACTGAAGCTTTCTTT.

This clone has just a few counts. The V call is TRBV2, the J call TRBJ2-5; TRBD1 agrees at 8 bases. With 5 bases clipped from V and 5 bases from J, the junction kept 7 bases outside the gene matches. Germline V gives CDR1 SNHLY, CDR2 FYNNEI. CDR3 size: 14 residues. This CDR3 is CASSRRTGIETQYF. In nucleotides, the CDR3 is TGTGCCAGCAGTAGGCGGACAGGGATCGAGACCCAGTACTTC. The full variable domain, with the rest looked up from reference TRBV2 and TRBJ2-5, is EPEVTQTPSHQVTQMGQEVILRCVPISNHLYFYWYRQILGQKVEFLVSFYNNEISEKSEIFDDQFSVERPDGSNFTLKIRSTKLEDSAMYFCASSRRTGIETQYFGPGTRLLVL.

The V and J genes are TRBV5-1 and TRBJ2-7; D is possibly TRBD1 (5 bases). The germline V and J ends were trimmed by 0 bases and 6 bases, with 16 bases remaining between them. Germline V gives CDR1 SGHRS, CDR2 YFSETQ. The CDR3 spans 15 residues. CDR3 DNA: TGCGCCAGCAGCTTGGGACAGTGGGATGATTTCGAGCAGTACTTC. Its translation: CASSLGQWDDFEQYF.

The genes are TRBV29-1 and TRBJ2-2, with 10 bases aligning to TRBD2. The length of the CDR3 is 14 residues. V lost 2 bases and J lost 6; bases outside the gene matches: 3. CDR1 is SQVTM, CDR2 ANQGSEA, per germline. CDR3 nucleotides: TGCAGCGTTGAACCTAGCGGGAGTGCCGGGGAGCTGTTTTTT. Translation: CSVEPSGSAGELFF.

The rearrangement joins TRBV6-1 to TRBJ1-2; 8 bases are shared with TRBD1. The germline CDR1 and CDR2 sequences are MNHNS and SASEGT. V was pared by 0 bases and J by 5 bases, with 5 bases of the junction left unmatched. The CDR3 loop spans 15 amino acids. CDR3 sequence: CASSEAGQGAYGYTF. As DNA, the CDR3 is TGTGCCAGCAGTGAAGCCGGACAGGGTGCGTATGGCTACACCTTC.

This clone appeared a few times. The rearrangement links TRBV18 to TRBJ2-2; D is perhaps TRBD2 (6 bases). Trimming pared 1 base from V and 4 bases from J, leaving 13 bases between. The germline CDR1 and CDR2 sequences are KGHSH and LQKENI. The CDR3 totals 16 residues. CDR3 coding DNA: TGTGCCAGCTCACCACGGCCGGAGGGGAGCACCGGGGAGCTGTTTTTT. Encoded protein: CASSPRPEGSTGELFF.

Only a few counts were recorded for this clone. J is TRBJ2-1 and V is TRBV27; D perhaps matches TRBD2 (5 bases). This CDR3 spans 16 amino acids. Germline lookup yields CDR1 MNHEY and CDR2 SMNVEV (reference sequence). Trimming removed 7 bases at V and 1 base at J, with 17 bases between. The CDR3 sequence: CASIIYREGSYNEQFF. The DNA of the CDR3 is TGTGCCAGCATCATCTACCGAGAGGGTTCCTACAATGAGCAGTTCTTC.

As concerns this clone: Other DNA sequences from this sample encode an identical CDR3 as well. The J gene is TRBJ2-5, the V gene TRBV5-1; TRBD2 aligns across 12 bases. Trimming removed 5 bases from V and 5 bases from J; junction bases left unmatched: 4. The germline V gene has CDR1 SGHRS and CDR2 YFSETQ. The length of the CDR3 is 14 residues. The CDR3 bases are TGCGCCAGCAGTCTAGCGGGGGGGCGGGAGACCCAGTACTTC. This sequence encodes CASSLAGGRETQYF. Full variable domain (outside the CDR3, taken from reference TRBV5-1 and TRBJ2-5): KAGVTQTPRYLIKTRGQQVTLSCSPISGHRSVSWYQQTPGQGLQFLFEYFSETQRNKGNFPGRFSGRQFSNSRSEMNVSTLELGDSALYLCASSLAGGRETQYFGPGTRLLVL.

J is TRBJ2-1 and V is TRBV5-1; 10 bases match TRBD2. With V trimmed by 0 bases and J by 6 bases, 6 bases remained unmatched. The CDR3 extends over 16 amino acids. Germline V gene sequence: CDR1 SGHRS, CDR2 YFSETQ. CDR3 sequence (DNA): TGCGCCAGCAGCTTGGAAGCGGGAGGGCCAGGCAATGAGCAGTTCTTC. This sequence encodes CASSLEAGGPGNEQFF.

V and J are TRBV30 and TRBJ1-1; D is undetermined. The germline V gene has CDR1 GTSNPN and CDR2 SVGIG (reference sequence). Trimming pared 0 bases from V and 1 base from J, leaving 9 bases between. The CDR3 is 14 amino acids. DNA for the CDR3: TGTGCCTGGAGTGTTGGTTGGGCGAACACTGAAGCTTTCTTT. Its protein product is CAWSVGWANTEAFF. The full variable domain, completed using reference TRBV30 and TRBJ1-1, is SQTIHQWPATLVQPVGSPLSLECTVEGTSNPNLYWYRQAAGRGLQLLFYSVGIGQISSEVPQNLSASRPQDRQFILSSKKLLLSDSGFYLCAWSVGWANTEAFFGQGTRLTVV.

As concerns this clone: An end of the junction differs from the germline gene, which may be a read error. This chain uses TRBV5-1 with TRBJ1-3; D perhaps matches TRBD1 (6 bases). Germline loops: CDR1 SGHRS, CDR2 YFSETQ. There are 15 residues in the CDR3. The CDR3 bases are TGCGCCAGCAGCTTGGAGTGGACAGCTGGTAACACCATATATTTT. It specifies CASSLEWTAGNTIYF.

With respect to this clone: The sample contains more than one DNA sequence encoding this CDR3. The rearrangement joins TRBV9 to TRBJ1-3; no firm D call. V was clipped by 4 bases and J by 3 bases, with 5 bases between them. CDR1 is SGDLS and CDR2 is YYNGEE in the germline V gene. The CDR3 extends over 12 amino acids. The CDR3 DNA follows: TGTGCCAGCAGCCCCCGTGGAAACACCATATATTTT. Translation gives CASSPRGNTIYF. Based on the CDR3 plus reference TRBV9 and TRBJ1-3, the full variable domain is DSGVTQTPKHLITATGQRVTLRCSPRSGDLSVYWYQQSLDQGLQFLIQYYNGEERAKGNILERFSAQQFPDLHSELNLSSLELGDSALYFCASSPRGNTIYFGEGSWLTVV.

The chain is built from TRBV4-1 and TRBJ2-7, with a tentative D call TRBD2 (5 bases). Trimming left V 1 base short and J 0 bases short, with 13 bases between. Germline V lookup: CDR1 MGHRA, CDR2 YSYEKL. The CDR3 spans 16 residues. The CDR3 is CASSQVNGLSSYEQYF. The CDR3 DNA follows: TGCGCCAGCAGCCAAGTTAACGGACTTAGCTCCTACGAGCAGTACTTC.

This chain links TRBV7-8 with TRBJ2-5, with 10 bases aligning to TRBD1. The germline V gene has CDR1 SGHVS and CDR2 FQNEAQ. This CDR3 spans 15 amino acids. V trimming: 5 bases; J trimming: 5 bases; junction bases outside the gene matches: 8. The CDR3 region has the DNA TGTGCCAGCAGCGCGCCGGGACAGGGGTTTGAGACCCAGTACTTC. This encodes CASSAPGQGFETQYF. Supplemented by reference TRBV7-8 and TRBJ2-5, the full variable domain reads GAGVSQSPRYKVAKRGQDVALRCDPISGHVSLFWYQQALGQGPEFLTYFQNEAQLDKSGLPSDRFFAERPEGSVSTLKIQRTQQEDSAVYLCASSAPGQGFETQYFGPGTRLLVL.

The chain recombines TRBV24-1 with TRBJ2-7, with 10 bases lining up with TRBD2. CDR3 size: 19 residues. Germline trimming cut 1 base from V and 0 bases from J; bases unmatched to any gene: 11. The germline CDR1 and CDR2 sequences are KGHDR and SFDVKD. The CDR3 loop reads CATSDLTSGDQKTSYEQYF. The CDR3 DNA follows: TGTGCCACCAGTGATTTAACTAGCGGGGACCAAAAAACCTCCTACGAGCAGTACTTC.

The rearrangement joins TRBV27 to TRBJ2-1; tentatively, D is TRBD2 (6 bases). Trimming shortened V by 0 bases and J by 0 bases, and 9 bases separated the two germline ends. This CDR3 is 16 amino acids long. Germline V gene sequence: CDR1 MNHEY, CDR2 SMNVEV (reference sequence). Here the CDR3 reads CASSLSVGSSYNEQFF. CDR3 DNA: TGTGCCAGCAGTTTATCCGTCGGGAGCTCCTACAATGAGCAGTTCTTC.

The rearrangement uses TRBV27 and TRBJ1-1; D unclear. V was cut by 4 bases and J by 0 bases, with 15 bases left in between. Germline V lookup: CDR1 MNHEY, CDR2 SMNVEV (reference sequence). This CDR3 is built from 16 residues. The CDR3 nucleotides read TGTGCCAGCAGTTCACTCAAACCCCCTTTGAACACTGAAGCTTTCTTT. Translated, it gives CASSSLKPPLNTEAFF.

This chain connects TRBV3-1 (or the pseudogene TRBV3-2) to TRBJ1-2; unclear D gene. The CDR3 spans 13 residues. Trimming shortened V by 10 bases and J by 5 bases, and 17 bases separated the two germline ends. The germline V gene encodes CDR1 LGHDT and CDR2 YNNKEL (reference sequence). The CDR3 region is CATTSDSLYGYTF. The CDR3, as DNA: TGTGCCACGACCTCGGACTCACTTTATGGCTACACCTTC.

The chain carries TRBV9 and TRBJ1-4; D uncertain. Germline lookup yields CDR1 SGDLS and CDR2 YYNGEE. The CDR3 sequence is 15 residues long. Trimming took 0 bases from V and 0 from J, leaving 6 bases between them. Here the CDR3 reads CASSVGHATNEKLFF. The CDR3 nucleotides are TGTGCCAGCAGCGTAGGTCATGCAACTAATGAAAAACTGTTTTTT.

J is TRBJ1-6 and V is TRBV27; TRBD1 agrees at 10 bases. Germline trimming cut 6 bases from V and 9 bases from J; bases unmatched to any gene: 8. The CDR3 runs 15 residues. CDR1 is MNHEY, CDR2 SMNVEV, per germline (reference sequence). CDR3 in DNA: TGTGCCAGCAGCAGTGGGACAGGGGCGTTTTCACCCCTCCACTTT. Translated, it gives CASSSGTGAFSPLHF.

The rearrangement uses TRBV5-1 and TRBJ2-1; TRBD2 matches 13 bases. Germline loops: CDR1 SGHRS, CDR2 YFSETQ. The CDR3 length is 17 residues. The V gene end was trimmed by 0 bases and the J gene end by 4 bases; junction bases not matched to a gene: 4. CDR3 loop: CASSLAPTSGRYNEQFF. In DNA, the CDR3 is TGCGCCAGCAGCTTGGCCCCGACTAGCGGGAGGTACAATGAGCAGTTCTTC.

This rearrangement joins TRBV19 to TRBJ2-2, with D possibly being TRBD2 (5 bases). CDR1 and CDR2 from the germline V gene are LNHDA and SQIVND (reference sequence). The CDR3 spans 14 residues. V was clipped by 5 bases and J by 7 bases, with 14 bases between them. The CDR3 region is CASSSGILYGELFF. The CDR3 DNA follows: TGTGCCAGTAGTTCCGGGATCCTATACGGGGAGCTGTTTTTT.